This T cell receptor beta chain was found in a study of T cells after yellow fever vaccination. Whole-study context: Where fractions had low cell numbers, libraries were prepared from them with the SMART-Seq v4 Ultra Low Input RNA kit.

Only a few counts were recorded for this clonotype. No antigen is known for it. Study results and caveats: In FACS-sorted repertoires, abundant clonotypes from the bulk population could appear as contaminants. Post-booster samples contained most primary-vaccination clones (around 95% CD4, about 90% CD8).

5'RACE template switching added a universal primer site and UMIs to TCR cDNA. In TCRdb, the 5' RACE reads were re-called with MiXCR into one record per CDR3 protein. Altogether 510,000 or so distinct CDR3 sequences are present, about 19% being singletons, with the ten largest covering approximately 15%. The CDR3 length is 13 residues. V was clipped by 2 bases and J by 4 bases, with 8 bases between them. The TCR comes from a young man who received the YFV17D yellow fever vaccine. This sequence joins TRBV12-3 or TRBV12-4 and TRBJ1-2; D call uncertain. The sequences come from PBMCs, collected 15 days after the yellow fever booster vaccination. The CDR3 is CASSLIVSYGYTF. The CDR3 nucleotides read TGTGCCAGCAGTTTAATCGTCTCCTATGGCTACACCTTC.